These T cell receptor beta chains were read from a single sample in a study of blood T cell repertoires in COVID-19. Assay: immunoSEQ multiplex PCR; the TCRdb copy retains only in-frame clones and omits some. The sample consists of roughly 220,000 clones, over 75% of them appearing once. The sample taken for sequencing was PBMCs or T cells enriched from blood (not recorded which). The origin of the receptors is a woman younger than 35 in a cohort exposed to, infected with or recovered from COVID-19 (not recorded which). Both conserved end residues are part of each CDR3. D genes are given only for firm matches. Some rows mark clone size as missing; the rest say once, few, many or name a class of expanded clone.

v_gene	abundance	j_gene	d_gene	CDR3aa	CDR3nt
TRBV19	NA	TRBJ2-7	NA	CASSVGAHGDEQYF	TGTGCCAGTAGTGTGGGGGCCCACGGGGACGAGCAGTACTTC
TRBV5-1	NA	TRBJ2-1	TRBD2	CASSLALAGDWSEQFF	TGCGCCAGCAGCTTGGCGCTAGCGGGGGACTGGAGTGAGCAGTTCTTC
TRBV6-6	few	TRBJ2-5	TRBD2	CASSRGLAGGVVETQYF	TGTGCCAGCAGTCGGGGACTAGCGGGGGGAGTTGTTGAGACCCAGTACTTC
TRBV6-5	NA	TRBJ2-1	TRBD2	CASREAGVSYNEQFF	TGTGCCAGCAGGGAGGCGGGGGTGTCCTACAATGAGCAGTTCTTC
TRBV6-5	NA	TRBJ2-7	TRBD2	CASSSTSGSYEQYF	TGTGCCAGCAGTTCGACTAGCGGGAGTTACGAGCAGTACTTC
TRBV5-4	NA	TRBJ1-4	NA	CASSLEGRAVTNEKLFF	TGTGCCAGCAGCTTGGAGGGCAGGGCGGTGACTAATGAAAAACTGTTTTTT
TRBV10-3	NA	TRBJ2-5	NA	CAISRTYRTQETQYF	TGTGCCATCAGCCGCACATACAGGACCCAAGAGACCCAGTACTTC
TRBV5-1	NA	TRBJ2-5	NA	CASSLEPAGYQETQYF	TGCGCCAGCAGCTTGGAGCCAGCGGGTTACCAAGAGACCCAGTACTTC
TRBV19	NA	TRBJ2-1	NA	CASSMSGDHEQFF	TGTGCCAGTAGTATGTCAGGGGACCATGAGCAGTTCTTC
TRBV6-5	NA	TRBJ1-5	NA	CASTEGSSNQPQHF	TGTGCCAGCACCGAGGGAAGTAGCAATCAGCCCCAGCATTTT
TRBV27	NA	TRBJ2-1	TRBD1	CASSEGAMGEQFF	TGTGCAAGCAGCGAGGGGGCGATGGGTGAGCAGTTCTTC
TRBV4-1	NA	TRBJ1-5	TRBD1	CASSQVLTGGRQPQHF	TGCGCCAGCAGCCAAGTACTGACAGGGGGCAGACAGCCCCAGCATTTT
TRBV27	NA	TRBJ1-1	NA	CASDGEMNTEAFF	TGTGCCAGCGACGGGGAAATGAACACTGAAGCTTTCTTT
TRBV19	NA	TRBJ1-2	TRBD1	CASSIEGGNGYTF	TGTGCCAGTAGTATAGAAGGGGGCAATGGCTACACCTTC
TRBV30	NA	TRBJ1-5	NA	CAWALIGNQPQHF	TGTGCCTGGGCACTGATCGGCAATCAGCCCCAGCATTTT
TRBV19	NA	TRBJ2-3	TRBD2	CASSTSGLPAQYF	TGTGCCAGTAGTACTTCGGGACTACCTGCGCAGTATTTT
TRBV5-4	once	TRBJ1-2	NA	CASTSQPLDHYGYTF	TGTGCCAGCACCAGCCAACCCCTAGACCATTATGGCTACACCTTC
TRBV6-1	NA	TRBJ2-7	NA	CASSESSLPRHEQYF	TGTGCCAGCAGTGAAAGCTCCCTTCCCCGCCACGAGCAGTACTTC
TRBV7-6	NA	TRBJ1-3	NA	CASSLFTDTSYNSGNTIYF	TGTGCCAGCAGCTTGTTTACGGACACTTCTTACAACTCTGGAAACACCATATATTTT
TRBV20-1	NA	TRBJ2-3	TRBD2	CSASGRTSGGTDTQYF	TGCAGTGCTAGTGGGCGGACTAGCGGGGGCACAGATACGCAGTATTTT
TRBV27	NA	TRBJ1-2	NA	CASSPRRRNYGYTF	TGTGCCAGCAGTCCCCGCAGGCGCAACTATGGCTACACCTTC
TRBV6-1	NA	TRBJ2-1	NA	CASSEQPGSLYNEQFF	TGTGCCAGCAGTGAACAGCCCGGGTCGCTGTACAATGAGCAGTTCTTC
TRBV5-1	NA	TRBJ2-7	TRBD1	CASSFGGQGSYEQYF	TGCGCCAGCAGCTTCGGGGGACAGGGATCCTACGAGCAGTACTTC
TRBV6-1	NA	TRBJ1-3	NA	CASSEGPAGVGNTIYF	TGTGCCAGCAGTGAAGGGCCCGCAGGGGTCGGAAACACCATATATTTT
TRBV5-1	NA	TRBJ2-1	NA	CASSTDGFRSYNEQFF	TGCGCCAGCAGCACAGACGGATTTCGCTCCTACAATGAGCAGTTCTTC
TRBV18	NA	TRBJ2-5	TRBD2	CASSSGLAGDQETQYF	TGTGCCAGCTCATCTGGACTAGCGGGGGACCAAGAGACCCAGTACTTC
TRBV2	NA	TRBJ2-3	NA	CASSPNLADTQYF	TGTGCCAGCAGCCCAAACCTAGCAGATACGCAGTATTTT
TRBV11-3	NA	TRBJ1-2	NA	CASSFGPLEDPLNYGYTF	TGTGCCAGCAGCTTTGGGCCACTAGAAGACCCCCTTAACTATGGCTACACCTTC
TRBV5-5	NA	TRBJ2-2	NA	CASSSALPGELFF	TGTGCCAGCAGCAGCGCTCTCCCCGGGGAGCTGTTTTTT
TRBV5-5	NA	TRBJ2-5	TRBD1	CASSLEPTGGWETQYF	TGTGCCAGCAGCTTGGAGCCCACAGGGGGATGGGAGACCCAGTACTTC
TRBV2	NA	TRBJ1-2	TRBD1	CASSGQGANYGYTF	TGTGCCAGCAGTGGACAGGGCGCTAACTATGGCTACACCTTC
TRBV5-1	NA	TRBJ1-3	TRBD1	CASSPRDRGSSGNTIYF	TGCGCCAGCAGCCCCAGGGACAGGGGGTCGTCTGGAAACACCATATATTTT
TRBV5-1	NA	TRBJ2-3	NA	CASSLASSGGSSDTQYF	TGCGCCAGCAGCTTGGCTAGTAGCGGCGGTTCATCAGATACGCAGTATTTT
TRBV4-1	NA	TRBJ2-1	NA	CASSQPPPGKQFF	TGCGCCAGCAGCCAACCTCCCCCAGGAAAGCAGTTCTTC
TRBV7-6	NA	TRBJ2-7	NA	CASSSSTGTSYEQYF	TGTGCCAGCAGCTCTTCGACAGGGACTTCCTACGAGCAGTACTTC
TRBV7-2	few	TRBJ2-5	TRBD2	CASSFAGGETQYF	TGTGCCAGCAGCTTCGCGGGAGGGGAGACCCAGTACTTC